Shown below are 30 T cell receptor beta chains from a single sample sequenced in a study of blood T cell repertoires in COVID-19. Clones were sequenced by immunoSEQ multiplex PCR, and TCRdb holds only the in-frame ones, with some missing. Of 400,000 to 450,000 clones listed, 70% to 90% are singletons. The sample comprised peripheral blood. The receptors were sampled from a woman between 45 and 65 years old with COVID-19, enrolled during active disease.

The chain has TRBV6-5 and TRBJ1-1; 7 bases are shared with TRBD1. J gave up 6 bases and V 11 bases, and 12 bases lay outside the gene matches. CDR3 length: 13 amino acids. CDR1 is MNHEY and CDR2 is SVGAGI in the germline V gene. The CDR3: CAGNDRVESEAFF. The CDR3, as DNA: TGTGCCGGGAACGACAGGGTTGAGTCTGAAGCTTTCTTT.

This chain joins TRBV19 and TRBJ1-2, with D perhaps TRBD1 (5 bases). The germline gives CDR1 LNHDA, CDR2 SQIVND (reference sequence). The V gene lost 10 bases and the J gene lost 4 bases, with 16 bases spanning the gap. CDR3 size: 13 residues. For the CDR3, the DNA is TGTGCCATCCAGGGCCCGCTTCGCTATGGCTACACCTTC. Translation gives CAIQGPLRYGYTF.

This clone was picked up one time. This rearrangement joins TRBV28 to TRBJ2-7; possible D gene TRBD2, 5 bases. This CDR3 comprises 13 residues. In germline, CDR1 is MDHEN, CDR2 SYDVKM. V lost 6 bases, J lost 3 bases, and 12 bases lay in between. CDR3 protein: CASSPRGIYEQYF. Here the CDR3 DNA reads TGTGCCAGCAGCCCCAGAGGGATCTACGAGCAGTACTTC. Variable domain in full (rest from reference TRBV28 and TRBJ2-7): DVKVTQSSRYLVKRTGEKVFLECVQDMDHENMFWYRQDPGLGLRLIYFSYDVKMKEKGDIPEGYSVSREKKERFSLILESASTNQTSMYLCASSPRGIYEQYFGPGTRLTVT.

This clone was counted a few times. The chain recombines TRBV5-6 with TRBJ1-1; D unresolved. The V end was cut by 2 bases, the J end by 1 base, with 9 bases between. Germline CDR1 reads SGHDT; CDR2 reads YYEEEE. The CDR3 loop spans 14 amino acids. DNA for the CDR3: TGTGCCAGCAGCTTCACAAACCCGAACACTGAAGCTTTCTTT. Its protein product is CASSFTNPNTEAFF.

This sequence joins TRBV2 and TRBJ1-1, with D unclear. The CDR3 runs to 10 residues. Germline CDR1 reads SNHLY; CDR2 reads FYNNEI. The ends were cut back, 3 bases at V and 6 bases at J, with 2 bases in the middle. CDR3 in amino acids: CASSDAEAFF. CDR3 nucleotides: TGTGCCAGCAGTGACGCTGAAGCTTTCTTT.

J is TRBJ2-3 and V is TRBV14, with D maybe TRBD2 (6 bases). CDR1 is SGHDN and CDR2 is FVKESK in the germline V gene. The CDR3 has 18 amino acids. The V and J ends lost 4 bases and 0 bases respectively, with 20 bases between them. The CDR3 DNA sequence: TGTGCCAGCAGCCGCAACCGGGGACTCATTACTAGCACAGATACGCAGTATTTT. This codes for CASSRNRGLITSTDTQYF.

This chain connects TRBV5-5 to TRBJ1-6; 10 nucleotides align to TRBD1. This CDR3 is built from 16 residues. Germline loops: CDR1 SGHKS, CDR2 YYEKEE (reference sequence). The V segment lost 5 bases and the J segment 3 bases; nucleotides outside the gene matches: 5. CDR3 amino acids: CASRPDRGLYNSPLHF. The CDR3, as DNA: TGTGCCAGCAGACCCGACAGGGGGCTCTATAATTCACCCCTCCACTTT.

The chain joins TRBV11-1 to TRBJ2-2, with TRBD1 matching over 8 bases. CDR1 SGHAT and CDR2 FQDESV come from the germline V gene (reference sequence). V shed 7 bases, J shed 2 bases, and the junction held 3 bases outside the gene matches. The CDR3 is made up of 14 amino acids. CDR3 amino acids: CASNGQGNTGELFF. In DNA form, the CDR3 reads TGTGCCAGCAACGGACAGGGAAACACCGGGGAGCTGTTTTTT.

The J gene is TRBJ1-1, the V gene TRBV29-1, with TRBD1 matching over 10 bases. The J segment lost 0 bases and the V segment lost 7 bases, leaving 14 bases of the junction unmatched. The length of the CDR3 is 17 residues. Germline V gene lookup returns CDR1 SQVTM and CDR2 ANQGSEA. CDR3 amino acids: CSGLRGQGTYMNTEAFF. CDR3 in DNA: TGCAGCGGGCTCCGGGGACAGGGGACCTACATGAACACTGAAGCTTTCTTT.

The J gene is TRBJ2-1, the V gene TRBV29-1; the D gene is possibly TRBD2 (6 bases). CDR1 is SQVTM, CDR2 ANQGSEA, per germline. CDR3 length equals 15 residues. Trimming left V 7 bases short and J 0 bases short, with 16 bases between. CDR3 amino acids: CSGRGGVSSYNEQFF. For the CDR3, the DNA is TGCAGCGGTCGGGGCGGGGTGAGCTCCTACAATGAGCAGTTCTTC.

V usage is TRBV9 and J usage is TRBJ2-3; 10 nucleotides line up with TRBD2. The germline gives CDR1 SGDLS, CDR2 YYNGEE. The CDR3 has 15 residues. Trimming removed 2 bases from V and 4 bases from J; junction bases left unmatched: 4. The CDR3 spells CASSVSSGGSDTQYF. CDR3 sequence (DNA): TGTGCCAGCAGCGTTTCTAGCGGGGGATCAGATACGCAGTATTTT.

The rearrangement joins TRBV3-1 (or the pseudogene TRBV3-2) to TRBJ2-3, with TRBD2 matching 10 bases. CDR3 length equals 16 residues. Germline loops: CDR1 LGHDT, CDR2 YNNKEL (reference sequence). The junction had 8 bases not matched to a gene; V was cut back by 4 bases and J by 4 bases. This CDR3 reads CASSRRSGGRADTQYF. The CDR3 region has the DNA TGTGCCAGCAGCCGACGTAGCGGGGGGAGGGCAGATACGCAGTATTTT.

This clone has a handful of counts. The chain is built from TRBV5-6 and TRBJ1-2; 8 nucleotides line up with TRBD1. J gave up 8 bases and V 7 bases, and 13 bases lay outside the gene matches. Germline CDR1 is SGHDT and CDR2 is YYEEEE. The CDR3 loop spans 14 amino acids. The CDR3 region has the DNA TGTGCCAGCCGAAACACAGGGGGATTAAGGGGCTACACCTTC. Translated, it gives CASRNTGGLRGYTF.

The rearrangement links TRBV28 to TRBJ1-2, with TRBD1 matching 7 bases. V was clipped by 6 bases and J by 5 bases; unmatched bases: 12. CDR3 size: 15 residues. CDR1 MDHEN and CDR2 SYDVKM come from the germline V gene. CDR3: CASSLSLTGTYGYTF. CDR3 nucleotides: TGTGCCAGCAGCCTTTCCTTGACAGGGACTTATGGCTACACCTTC.

The V gene is TRBV5-1, the J gene TRBJ1-1; no firm D call. This CDR3 is 13 amino acids long. From germline, CDR1 is SGHRS and CDR2 YFSETQ. The V and J ends lost 1 base and 2 bases respectively, with 6 bases between them. This CDR3 is CASSLQENTEAFF. CDR3 DNA sequence: TGCGCCAGCAGCTTGCAGGAAAACACTGAAGCTTTCTTT.

This clone has just a few counts. This chain uses TRBV27 with TRBJ2-7; TRBD1 matches 7 bases. The CDR3 consists of 16 residues. The V segment lost 0 bases and the J segment 4 bases; nucleotides outside the gene matches: 9. CDR1 and CDR2 from the germline V gene are MNHEY and SMNVEV (reference sequence). CDR3 in amino acids: CASSLSGTVITYEQYF. The CDR3 region has the DNA TGTGCCAGCAGTTTATCGGGGACAGTCATTACATACGAGCAGTACTTC.

The V and J genes are TRBV29-1 and TRBJ1-1; 8 bases fit TRBD1. J gave up 6 bases and V 4 bases, and 7 bases lay outside the gene matches. Germline-derived CDR1 and CDR2 are SQVTM and ANQGSEA. The CDR3 covers 13 residues. Written as DNA, the CDR3 is TGCAGCGTTGGGGCACGGACAGGGTCTGAAGCTTTCTTT. It encodes CSVGARTGSEAFF. The full variable domain, with the rest looked up from reference TRBV29-1 and TRBJ1-1, is SAVISQKPSRDICQRGTSLTIQCQVDSQVTMMFWYRQQPGQSLTLIATANQGSEATYESGFVIDKFPISRPNLTFSTLTVSNMSPEDSSIYLCSVGARTGSEAFFGQGTRLTVV.

The chain couples TRBV27 to TRBJ1-2; D might be TRBD1 (6 bases). The CDR3 loop spans 14 amino acids. V lost 3 bases, J lost 4 bases, and 12 bases lay in between. Germline V gene lookup returns CDR1 MNHEY and CDR2 SMNVEV (reference sequence). CDR3 loop: CASSFAGGVYGYTF. The CDR3, as DNA: TGTGCCAGCAGTTTTGCGGGGGGCGTCTATGGCTACACCTTC.

The J gene is TRBJ2-7, the V gene TRBV15; 9 nucleotides line up with TRBD1. Germline V gives CDR1 LNHNV, CDR2 YYDKDF (reference sequence). Trimming at V came to 0 bases and at J to 6 bases, leaving 6 bases not matched to a gene. The CDR3 loop spans 15 amino acids. CDR3 coding DNA: TGTGCCACCAGCAGAGATATAGACAGGGGGGCCGAGCAGTACTTC. It codes for CATSRDIDRGAEQYF.

This chain joins TRBV5-6 and TRBJ1-2; D may be TRBD1 (5 bases). With 0 bases removed from V and 5 bases from J, the gap between germline ends came to 8 bases. This CDR3 contains 13 residues. Germline V CDR1 and CDR2: SGHDT, YYEEEE. CDR3 DNA sequence: TGTGCCAGCAGCTTGGAGAAGGGGTATGGCTACACCTTC. Protein sequence: CASSLEKGYGYTF.

This chain joins TRBV6-1 and TRBJ1-2; D gene unclear. CDR3 length equals 15 residues. V lost 2 bases to trimming and J lost 0 bases, with 10 bases between them. Germline V lookup: CDR1 MNHNS, CDR2 SASEGT. Here the CDR3 reads CASSELQESNYGYTF. CDR3 sequence (DNA): TGTGCCAGCAGTGAATTGCAGGAATCTAACTATGGCTACACCTTC.

CDR3 residues: CASSPLAGGLYEQFF. Written as DNA, the CDR3 is TGTGCCAGCAGTCCGCTAGCGGGGGGGCTATATGAGCAGTTCTTC. V and J are TRBV6-4 and TRBJ2-1; 12 bases align to TRBD2. Germline V CDR1 and CDR2: MRHNA, SNTAGT. V gave up 5 bases and J gave up 8 bases; unmatched junction bases: 7. This CDR3 contains 15 residues.

The chain has TRBV4-1 and TRBJ1-6; no firm D call. Germline V gene data show CDR1 as MGHRA and CDR2 as YSYEKL. The CDR3 runs 15 residues. Between the trimmed V and J ends, which lost 2 bases and 7 bases, there was a span of 12 bases. CDR3 in DNA: TGCGCCAGCAGCCAACGATCCGGGATCAATTCACCCCTCCACTTT. It translates to CASSQRSGINSPLHF.

The rearrangement uses TRBV5-1 and TRBJ2-2, with D maybe TRBD2 (7 bases). This CDR3 has 15 residues. Trimming removed 4 bases from V and 5 bases from J, with 15 bases in between. From germline, CDR1 is SGHRS and CDR2 YFSETQ. For the CDR3, the DNA is TGCGCCAGCAGCCCTAGGGGGGGTCAGACCGGGGAGCTGTTTTTT. Its translation: CASSPRGGQTGELFF.

This chain links TRBV6-5 with TRBJ1-4, with TRBD1 matching over 7 bases. Germline CDR1 MNHEY, CDR2 SVGAGI. Losses at the gene ends were 2 bases for V and 7 bases for J; bases not matched to a gene: 4. This CDR3 has 14 residues. DNA of the CDR3: TGTGCCAGCAGTTACGGAACAGGGGTTGAAAAACTGTTTTTT. It yields the protein CASSYGTGVEKLFF.

The chain employs TRBV3-1 (or the pseudogene TRBV3-2) and TRBJ1-5; 9 bases agree with TRBD1. CDR3 size: 15 residues. V dropped 4 bases and J dropped 3; count of bases not matched to a gene: 4. Germline CDR1 LGHDT, CDR2 YNNKEL (reference sequence). CDR3: CASSPGQGSNQPQHF. The CDR3 DNA is TGTGCCAGCAGCCCGGGACAGGGTTCCAATCAGCCCCAGCATTTT.

V is TRBV19 and J is TRBJ1-4; TRBD1 aligns across 7 bases. This CDR3 is built from 13 residues. Germline CDR1 is LNHDA and CDR2 is SQIVND (reference sequence). V dropped 9 bases and J dropped 0; count of bases not matched to a gene: 1. CDR3 bases: TGTGCCAGCAGGGGGTCAACTAATGAAAAACTGTTTTTT. Translating it yields CASRGSTNEKLFF. The entire variable domain, with the rest obtained from reference TRBV19 and TRBJ1-4, is as follows: DGGITQSPKYLFRKEGQNVTLSCEQNLNHDAMYWYRQDPGQGLRLIYYSQIVNDFQKGDIAEGYSVSREKKESFPLTVTSAQKNPTAFYLCASRGSTNEKLFFGSGTQLSVL.

The chain recombines TRBV15 with TRBJ1-3, with D unresolved. Trimming cost V 0 bases and J 4 bases, with 13 bases left between them. CDR1 is LNHNV, CDR2 YYDKDF, per germline (reference sequence). This CDR3 has 16 amino acids. CDR3 DNA: TGTGCCACCAGCAGAGATATCGGAGCTTCGGGAAACACCATATATTTT. Its translation is CATSRDIGASGNTIYF.

The chain carries TRBV18 and TRBJ1-2; no definite D call. The ends were cut back, 0 bases at V and 8 bases at J, with 13 bases in the middle. The CDR3 contains 14 residues. The germline V gene encodes CDR1 KGHSH and CDR2 LQKENI. The CDR3: CASSPPTAERGYTF. The CDR3 bases are TGTGCCAGCTCACCACCGACCGCAGAGAGGGGCTACACCTTC.

This clone was detected only a few times. This sequence joins TRBV18 and TRBJ2-1, with TRBD1 matching over 8 bases. Germline values: CDR1 KGHSH, CDR2 LQKENI. The CDR3 spans 12 residues. V trimming: 6 bases; J trimming: 8 bases; junction bases outside the gene matches: 3. The DNA of the CDR3 is TGTGCCAGCTCGCGGGGACAGGATGAGCAGTTCTTC. The encoded protein is CASSRGQDEQFF.